Listed here are 12 T cell receptor beta chains from one sample, sequenced in a study of human versus mouse CDR3 diversity and MHC coevolution. Data came from immunoSEQ multiplex PCR; TCRdb stores just in-frame clones and leaves some out. The sample yields about 60,000 clones, roughly 93% seen once. Sequenced: naive CD4+ T cells from blood. Noted subset: CD45RO-negative CD62L-positive naive CD4 T cells. These TCRs come from a person in their sixties or seventies in good health.

The chain employs TRBV6-1 and TRBJ1-5; 11 positions match TRBD1. The V segment lost 4 bases and the J segment 4 bases; nucleotides outside the gene matches: 3. From germline, CDR1 is MNHNS and CDR2 SASEGT. This CDR3 comprises 15 residues. The CDR3 DNA sequence: TGTGCCAGCAGTGCCCGGGACAGGGGGAATCAGCCCCAGCATTTT. It specifies CASSARDRGNQPQHF.

This chain joins TRBV30 and TRBJ1-5; TRBD1 might be the D (5 bases). V was trimmed by 0 bases and J by 2 bases, leaving 14 bases between them. CDR3 size: 16 residues. CDR1 GTSNPN and CDR2 SVGIG come from the germline V gene (reference sequence). The CDR3 DNA follows: TGTGCCTGGAGTGTTTATGGGGCCGGTGGCAATCAGCCCCAGCATTTT. Amino acid sequence: CAWSVYGAGGNQPQHF.

A single count supports this clone. This sample also contains other DNA sequences that code for the same CDR3. The J gene is TRBJ2-5, the V gene TRBV5-1, with D possibly matching TRBD2 (6 bases). The CDR3 is made up of 13 amino acids. Germline CDR1 and CDR2: SGHRS and YFSETQ. The V and J ends lost 0 bases and 3 bases respectively, with 6 bases between them. CDR3 DNA sequence: TGCGCCAGCAGCTTGGGGGGGGAAGAGACCCAGTACTTC. This encodes CASSLGGEETQYF.

The genes are TRBV7-3 and TRBJ1-2; 10 positions agree with TRBD1. The germline CDR1 and CDR2 sequences are SGHTA and FQGTGA. Trimming at V came to 5 bases and at J to 5 bases, leaving 5 bases not matched to a gene. The CDR3 has 14 residues. The CDR3 DNA follows: TGTGCCAGCAGCGCCGGGACAGGGGAGTATGGCTACACCTTC. Protein sequence: CASSAGTGEYGYTF.

V is TRBV19 and J is TRBJ1-1, with a tentative D call TRBD1 (5 bases). The germline gives CDR1 LNHDA, CDR2 SQIVND (reference sequence). This CDR3 region has 15 residues. Trimming shortened V by 5 bases and J by 6 bases, and 19 bases separated the two germline ends. The CDR3, as DNA: TGTGCCAGTAGTGTTGGGGGGGGAGGCCGCGCTGAAGCTTTCTTT. Its protein is CASSVGGGGRAEAFF.

This chain connects TRBV2 to TRBJ1-4, with D unclear. Trimming shortened V by 3 bases and J by 8 bases, and 16 bases separated the two germline ends. The CDR3 contains 15 residues. The germline V gene has CDR1 SNHLY and CDR2 FYNNEI. CDR3 residues: CASSELGVQGEKLFF. DNA of the CDR3: TGTGCCAGCAGTGAGCTCGGGGTCCAAGGCGAAAAACTGTTTTTT. Together with reference TRBV2 and TRBJ1-4, the CDR3 gives the full variable domain: EPEVTQTPSHQVTQMGQEVILRCVPISNHLYFYWYRQILGQKVEFLVSFYNNEISEKSEIFDDQFSVERPDGSNFTLKIRSTKLEDSAMYFCASSELGVQGEKLFFGSGTQLSVL.

V and J are TRBV6-1 and TRBJ2-3; 7 positions agree with TRBD2. The CDR3 extends over 15 amino acids. Germline V lookup: CDR1 MNHNS, CDR2 SASEGT. The J segment lost 4 bases and the V segment lost 4 bases, leaving 8 bases of the junction unmatched. The chain's CDR3 is CASSGWEGRADTQYF. CDR3 sequence (DNA): TGTGCCAGCAGTGGGTGGGAGGGAAGGGCAGATACGCAGTATTTT.

The rearrangement uses TRBV29-1 and TRBJ2-6; 10 positions match TRBD2. The V and J ends lost 4 bases and 0 bases, in that order; junction bases with no gene match: 6. Per the germline V gene, CDR1 is SQVTM and CDR2 is ANQGSEA. This CDR3 spans 17 amino acids. CDR3 region: CSVGVAGGFSGANVLTF. The DNA of the CDR3 is TGCAGCGTTGGGGTAGCGGGAGGTTTCTCTGGGGCCAACGTCCTGACTTTC.

V gene TRBV5-4 combines with J gene TRBJ1-4; 10 positions match TRBD1. In germline, CDR1 is SGHNT, CDR2 YYREEE (reference sequence). The CDR3 is made up of 14 amino acids. V shed 4 bases and J 8 bases; nucleotides not matched to a gene: 5. CDR3 bases: TGTGCCAGCAGCCAGGGACAGGGGAAGGAAAAACTGTTTTTT. Its translation is CASSQGQGKEKLFF.

The chain links TRBV2 to TRBJ1-1; 8 bases line up with TRBD1. Looked up from germline, CDR1 is SNHLY and CDR2 is FYNNEI. The V and J ends lost 8 bases and 10 bases, in that order; junction bases with no gene match: 9. The CDR3 length is 12 residues. DNA of the CDR3: TGTGCCAGCGATACCTCAGGGGGCTCAGCTTTCTTT. Its translation: CASDTSGGSAFF.

The rearrangement links TRBV5-1 to TRBJ1-6, with D maybe TRBD1 (5 bases). Trimming removed 0 bases at V and 0 bases at J, with 13 bases between. Germline V gene data show CDR1 as SGHRS and CDR2 as YFSETQ. CDR3 length: 18 residues. The CDR3 bases are TGCGCCAGCAGCTTGGCCGGGCGCGGGGGCTCCTATAATTCACCCCTCCACTTT. It yields the protein CASSLAGRGGSYNSPLHF. The whole variable domain, filled in from reference TRBV5-1 and TRBJ1-6, reads KAGVTQTPRYLIKTRGQQVTLSCSPISGHRSVSWYQQTPGQGLQFLFEYFSETQRNKGNFPGRFSGRQFSNSRSEMNVSTLELGDSALYLCASSLAGRGGSYNSPLHFGNGTRLTVT.

The rearrangement joins TRBV6-1 to TRBJ2-3, with TRBD2 identical over 8 bases. The trim removed 9 bases at V and 1 base at J, leaving 3 bases unmatched. This CDR3 contains 13 residues. The germline gives CDR1 MNHNS, CDR2 SASEGT. CDR3 coding DNA: TGTGCCAGTTCGCGGGAGGGCACAGATACGCAGTATTTT. It encodes CASSREGTDTQYF.